This is a list of T cell receptor beta chains from one sample in a study of OX40 agonist ivuxolimab in advanced cancers. Measured with immunoSEQ multiplex PCR; TCRdb has only the in-frame clones, and not every one. This table has tens of thousands of clones, about 91% appearing once. The specimen was CD4+ or CD8+ T cells sorted from blood, collected in a trial of the OX40 agonist ivuxolimab. The receptors were gathered from an adult with an advanced solid tumor such as melanoma, head and neck, liver or kidney cancer. CDR3s include the opening cysteine and the closing phenylalanine or tryptophan. D genes are given only for firm matches. Size is stated for part of the rows, as once, few or many counts, or as a class when the clone is expanded.

len	d_gene	abundance	v_gene	j_gene	CDR3aa
17	TRBD1	.	TRBV7-6	TRBJ1-1	CASSRRPRDRGETEAFF
15	.	.	TRBV19	TRBJ1-5	CASSIVGESNQPQHF
13	.	.	TRBV28	TRBJ1-2	CASSLTGGYGYTF
17	TRBD1	.	TRBV28	TRBJ1-2	CASSLSGTGALWNGYTF
14	.	.	TRBV28	TRBJ1-2	CASSLTGLGKGYTF
17	.	.	TRBV18	TRBJ1-2	CASSPRDPKVSNYGYTF
13	.	.	TRBV15	TRBJ1-1	CATSIDKNTEAFF
15	.	once	TRBV2	TRBJ1-2	CASTPGLGPNYGYTF
14	.	.	TRBV10-3	TRBJ1-1	CAISEYQGNTEAFF
13	.	.	TRBV5-1	TRBJ2-7	CASRGGDLYEQYF
11	.	few	TRBV2	TRBJ2-7	CASSGRYEQYF
13	.	few	TRBV7-2	TRBJ1-2	CASSWQGSVGYTF
12	.	.	TRBV5-4	TRBJ1-2	CASSLSLGGYTF
15	.	few	TRBV6-6	TRBJ1-6	CASRRLGDYNSPLHF
16	.	.	TRBV7-9	TRBJ2-5	CASSLRAGAVQETQYF
16	.	.	TRBV7-2	TRBJ1-5	CASSPAAGQSNQPQHF
13	.	.	TRBV10-2	TRBJ1-1	CASTGQQNTEAFF
15	.	once	TRBV5-1	TRBJ1-5	CASSLGGEGNQPQHF
14	TRBD2	.	TRBV15	TRBJ2-5	CATSRGLAQETQYF
15	.	.	TRBV7-8	TRBJ2-7	CASSLVERNSYEQYF
15	TRBD2	.	TRBV10-3	TRBJ2-3	CAISDGGGGRDTQYF
16	TRBD2	.	TRBV13	TRBJ2-1	CASSLAPSGALGEQFF
12	.	.	TRBV6-5	TRBJ2-2	CASGFWTGELFF
13	TRBD2	.	TRBV7-2	TRBJ2-1	CASSWTSQSEQFF
15	.	.	TRBV6-1	TRBJ2-5	CASSEALQGSETQYF
13	.	.	TRBV5-1	TRBJ2-2	CASSPWGTGELFF
14	.	once	TRBV5-5	TRBJ2-7	CASSLAGGRVEQYF
14	.	once	TRBV30	TRBJ2-1	CAWSQGGDTNEQFF
15	TRBD1	.	TRBV5-1	TRBJ1-2	CASSPAGTGLYGYTF
11	.	.	TRBV30	TRBJ2-5	CAWGDGETQYF
13	.	.	TRBV7-3	TRBJ1-1	CASSLGANTEAFF
15	.	once	TRBV7-3	TRBJ2-1	CASSLMGRVGIEQFF
13	.	once	TRBV28	TRBJ2-3	CASRASSGDTQYF
14	.	.	TRBV6-4	TRBJ1-5	CASRERGGDQPQHF
15	.	.	TRBV18	TRBJ1-2	CASSPIEQLNYGYTF
14	TRBD1	few	TRBV7-9	TRBJ2-7	CASRTGTGSYEQYF
16	TRBD1	.	TRBV27	TRBJ2-7	CASSLRQGAIAYEQYF
12	.	.	TRBV2	TRBJ1-6	CASSGGYSPLHF
15	TRBD2	.	TRBV2	TRBJ2-2	CASSLAGVPTGELFF
16	.	.	TRBV6-5	TRBJ1-6	CASSYSHLQGNSPLHF
15	.	.	TRBV28	TRBJ2-7	CASSLGRASSYEQYF
14	.	.	TRBV18	TRBJ1-1	CASSPGSGDTEAFF
15	TRBD1	.	TRBV10-1	TRBJ2-7	CASSDPRDRGHEQYF
17	.	.	TRBV1	TRBJ2-3	CTSSPPRTSGGTDTQYF
17	TRBD1	.	TRBV19	TRBJ1-1	CASSPFRDRGMNTEAFF
15	.	.	TRBV30	TRBJ2-6	CAWSVGAAGANVLTF
13	.	.	TRBV30	TRBJ1-2	CAWRKGPNYGYTF
16	TRBD1	.	TRBV18	TRBJ2-7	CASSPNEGTGVVEQYF
15	TRBD1	.	TRBV19	TRBJ1-1	CASSPGTGGHSSAFF
14	.	.	TRBV2	TRBJ2-2	CASSNLVGTGELFF
14	.	.	TRBV5-5	TRBJ2-7	CASSSRDIPYEQYF
16	.	.	TRBV6-6	TRBJ1-2	CASSSPTSDSNYGYTF
13	.	.	TRBV11-2	TRBJ2-7	CASSSSTSHEQYF
17	.	.	TRBV4-1	TRBJ1-1	CASSQGWGRRMNTEAFF